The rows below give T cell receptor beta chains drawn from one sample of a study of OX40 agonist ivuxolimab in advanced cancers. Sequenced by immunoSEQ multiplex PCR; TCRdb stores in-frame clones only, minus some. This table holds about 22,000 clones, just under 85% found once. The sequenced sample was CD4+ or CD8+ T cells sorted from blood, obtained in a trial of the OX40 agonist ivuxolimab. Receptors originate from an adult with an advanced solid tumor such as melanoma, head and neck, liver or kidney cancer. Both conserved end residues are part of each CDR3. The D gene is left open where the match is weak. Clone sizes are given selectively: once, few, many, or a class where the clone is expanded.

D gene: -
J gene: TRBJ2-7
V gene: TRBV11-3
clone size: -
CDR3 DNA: TGTGCCAGCAGCTCTACAGGGAGCTCCTACGAGCAGTACTTC
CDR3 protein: CASSSTGSSYEQYF

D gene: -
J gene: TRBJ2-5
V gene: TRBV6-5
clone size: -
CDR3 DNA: TGTGCCAGCAGCCCGGGACGGCAAGAGACCCAGTACTTC
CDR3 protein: CASSPGRQETQYF

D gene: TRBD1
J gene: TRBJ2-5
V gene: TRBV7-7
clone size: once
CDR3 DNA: TGTGCTAGCAGCTCGGGGCCAGGGGGCGCGGAGACCCAGTACTTC
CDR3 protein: CASSSGPGGAETQYF

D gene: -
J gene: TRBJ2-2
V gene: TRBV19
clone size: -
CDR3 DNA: TGTGCCAGTAGTATAGGTCACACCGGGGAGCTGTTTTTT
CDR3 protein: CASSIGHTGELFF

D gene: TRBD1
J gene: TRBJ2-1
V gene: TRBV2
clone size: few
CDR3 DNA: TGTGCCAGCAGTGGGACAGGGGGCCGAAATGAGCAGTTCTTC
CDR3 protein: CASSGTGGRNEQFF

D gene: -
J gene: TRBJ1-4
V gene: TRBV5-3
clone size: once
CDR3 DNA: TGTGCCAGAAAGGACCTTGGGGGGGAAAAACTGTTTTTT
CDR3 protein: CARKDLGGEKLFF

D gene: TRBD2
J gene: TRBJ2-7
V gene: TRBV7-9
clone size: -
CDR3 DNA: TGTGCCAGCAGCCCCTTTAGCGGGGGGGCTATCCACGAGCAGTACTTC
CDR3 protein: CASSPFSGGAIHEQYF

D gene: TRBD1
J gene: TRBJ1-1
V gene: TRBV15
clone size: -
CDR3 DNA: TGTGCCACCAGCAGAGATGCCGACAGGGGAATGAACACTGAAGCTTTCTTT
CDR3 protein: CATSRDADRGMNTEAFF

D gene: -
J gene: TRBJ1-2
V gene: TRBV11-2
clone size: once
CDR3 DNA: TGTGCCAGCAGCTTAGGGGGGCGGGATGGCTACACCTTC
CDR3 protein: CASSLGGRDGYTF

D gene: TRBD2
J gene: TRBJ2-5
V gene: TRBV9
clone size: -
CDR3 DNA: TGTGCCAGCAGCGTGGGTCGCGGGAGGGGGGAGACCCAGTACTTC
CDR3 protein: CASSVGRGRGETQYF

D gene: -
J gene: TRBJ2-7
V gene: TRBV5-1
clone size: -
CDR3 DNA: TGCGCCAGCAGCTTGGGGAGTCTGGACGAGCAGTACTTC
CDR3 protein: CASSLGSLDEQYF

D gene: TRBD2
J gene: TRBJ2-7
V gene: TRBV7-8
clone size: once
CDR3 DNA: TGTGCCAGCAGCTCCCTGGGCGGGAGGGCCGACGAGCAGTACTTC
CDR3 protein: CASSSLGGRADEQYF

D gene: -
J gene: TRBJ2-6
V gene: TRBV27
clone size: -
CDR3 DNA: TGTGCCAGCAGTTCTGTCTCTGGGGCCAACGTCCTGACTTTC
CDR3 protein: CASSSVSGANVLTF

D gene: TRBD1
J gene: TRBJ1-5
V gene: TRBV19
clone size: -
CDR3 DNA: TGTGCCAGTAGTGGACGCGGGACAGGGGGCTTTAGCAATCAGCCCCAGCATTTT
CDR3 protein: CASSGRGTGGFSNQPQHF

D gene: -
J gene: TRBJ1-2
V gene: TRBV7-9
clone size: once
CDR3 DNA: TGTGCCAGCAACCCCTATATGGGGTCCTCTTCCTATGGCTACACCTTC
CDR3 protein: CASNPYMGSSSYGYTF

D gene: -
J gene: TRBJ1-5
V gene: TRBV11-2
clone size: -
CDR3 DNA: TGTGCCAGCAGCCACCTGGAACGCGGTCAGCCCCAGCATTTT
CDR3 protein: CASSHLERGQPQHF

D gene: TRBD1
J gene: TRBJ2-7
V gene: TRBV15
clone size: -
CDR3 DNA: TGTGCCACCAGCCGCCGTGGACAGGGGGCTTACGAGCAGTACTTC
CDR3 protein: CATSRRGQGAYEQYF

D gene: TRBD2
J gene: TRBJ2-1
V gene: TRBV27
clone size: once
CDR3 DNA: TGTGCCAGCAGTTTAGTGCGGGGGACCCACAATGAGCAGTTCTTC
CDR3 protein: CASSLVRGTHNEQFF

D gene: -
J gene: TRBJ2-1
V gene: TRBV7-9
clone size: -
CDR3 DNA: TGTGCCAGCAGCTTAGAAGGCTGGGTCCCTGAGCAGTTCTTC
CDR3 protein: CASSLEGWVPEQFF

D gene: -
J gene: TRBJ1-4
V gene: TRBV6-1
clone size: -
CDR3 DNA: TGTGCCAGCAGTGGCGAAATGACTAATGAAAAACTGTTTTTT
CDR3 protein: CASSGEMTNEKLFF

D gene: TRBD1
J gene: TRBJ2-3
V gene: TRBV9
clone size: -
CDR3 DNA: TGTGCCAGCAGCCCCCCTACAGGGGAGCGTGCGCAGTATTTT
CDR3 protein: CASSPPTGERAQYF

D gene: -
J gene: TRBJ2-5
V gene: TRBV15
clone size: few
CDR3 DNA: TGTGCCACCAGCAGGGACCTCGGGGGCCGGGAGACCCAGTACTTC
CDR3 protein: CATSRDLGGRETQYF

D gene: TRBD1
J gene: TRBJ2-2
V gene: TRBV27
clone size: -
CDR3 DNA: TGTGCCAGCAGTCCCATAGGGCCAGGGGGTCACACCGGGGAGCTGTTTTTT
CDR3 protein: CASSPIGPGGHTGELFF

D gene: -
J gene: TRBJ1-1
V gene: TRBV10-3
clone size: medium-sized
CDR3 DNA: TGTGCCGTGGGGGACACTGAAGCTTTCTTT
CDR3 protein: CAVGDTEAFF

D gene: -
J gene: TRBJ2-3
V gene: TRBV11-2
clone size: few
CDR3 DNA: TGTGCCAGCACCTCGAGGAGGGATACGCAGTATTTT
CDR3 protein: CASTSRRDTQYF

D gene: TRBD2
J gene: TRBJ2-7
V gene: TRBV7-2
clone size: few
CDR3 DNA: TGTGCCAGCAGCACTAAGAGCGGTACTAGCGCCTCGGCCTACGAGCAGTACTTC
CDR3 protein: CASSTKSGTSASAYEQYF

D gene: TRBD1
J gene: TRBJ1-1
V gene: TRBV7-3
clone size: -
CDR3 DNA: TGTGCCAGCAGCTCGCAGGGGGACACTGAAGCTTTCTTT
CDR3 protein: CASSSQGDTEAFF

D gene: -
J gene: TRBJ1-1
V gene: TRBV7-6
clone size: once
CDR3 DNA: TGTGCCAGCAGCCTAAACAGGGTCGGGTACACTGAAGCTTTCTTT
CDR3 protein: CASSLNRVGYTEAFF

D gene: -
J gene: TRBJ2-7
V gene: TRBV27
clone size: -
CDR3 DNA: TGTGCCAGCAGTTTTGCAGGGAGAGCCTACGAGCAGTACTTC
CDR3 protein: CASSFAGRAYEQYF

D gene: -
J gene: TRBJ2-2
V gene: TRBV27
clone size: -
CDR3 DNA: TGTGCCAGCAGTTTCGTGGCTCCGAGAACCGGGGAGCTGTTTTTT
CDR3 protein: CASSFVAPRTGELFF

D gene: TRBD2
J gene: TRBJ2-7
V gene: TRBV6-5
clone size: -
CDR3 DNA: TGTGCCAGCAGCCGCGGACTAGCGGGGGAGTACGAGCAGTACTTC
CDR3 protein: CASSRGLAGEYEQYF

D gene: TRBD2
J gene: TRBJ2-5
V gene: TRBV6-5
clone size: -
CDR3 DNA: TGTGCCAGCAGTTACGGGCGGGGGGGCGTGGAGACCCAGTACTTC
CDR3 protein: CASSYGRGGVETQYF

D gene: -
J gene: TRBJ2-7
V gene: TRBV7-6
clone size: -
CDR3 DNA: TGTGCCAGCAGCCAGGAGTCGGAGCAGTACTTC
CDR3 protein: CASSQESEQYF

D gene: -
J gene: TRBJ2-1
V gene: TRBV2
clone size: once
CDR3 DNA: TGTGCCAGCAGTGAATTGGCGGGGGCCCCTCTAGAGCAGTTCTTC
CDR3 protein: CASSELAGAPLEQFF

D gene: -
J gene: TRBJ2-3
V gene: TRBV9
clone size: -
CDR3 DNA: TGTGCCAGCAGCGTATTTTGGGGGGGCCTAGATACGCAGTATTTT
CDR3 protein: CASSVFWGGLDTQYF

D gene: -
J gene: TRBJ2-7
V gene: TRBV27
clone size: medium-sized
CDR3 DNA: TGTGCCAGCAGAAGCCGGGGGAGCTACGAGCAGTACTTC
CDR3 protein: CASRSRGSYEQYF

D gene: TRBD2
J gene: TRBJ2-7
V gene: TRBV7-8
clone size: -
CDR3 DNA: TGTGCCAGCAGCCCACTAGCGGGAGGGATCTACGAGCAGTACTTC
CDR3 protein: CASSPLAGGIYEQYF

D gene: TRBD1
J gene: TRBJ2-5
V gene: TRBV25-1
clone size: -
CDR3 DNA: TGTGCCAGCCATACTCGGGACAGTCAAGAGACCCAGTACTTC
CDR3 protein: CASHTRDSQETQYF

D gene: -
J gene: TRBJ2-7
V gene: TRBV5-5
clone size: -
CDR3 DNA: TGTGCCAGCAGCTTGGCCCAGGGATCGGGCTACGAGCAGTACTTC
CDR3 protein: CASSLAQGSGYEQYF

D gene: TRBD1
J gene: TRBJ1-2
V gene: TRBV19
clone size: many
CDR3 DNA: TGTGCCAGTAGTCAACGACAGGGGGCCGGGTATGGCTACACCTTC
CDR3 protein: CASSQRQGAGYGYTF

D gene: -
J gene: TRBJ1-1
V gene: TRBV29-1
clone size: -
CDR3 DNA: TGCAGCGTTGTACTCACTGAAGCTTTCTTT
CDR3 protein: CSVVLTEAFF

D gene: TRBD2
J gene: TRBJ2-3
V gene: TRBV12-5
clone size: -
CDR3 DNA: TGTGCTAGTGGTTTGATGGCGGGGGGCGTCACAGATACGCAGTATTTT
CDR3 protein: CASGLMAGGVTDTQYF

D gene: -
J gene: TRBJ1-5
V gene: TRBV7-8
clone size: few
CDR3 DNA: TGTGCCAGCAGCGCAAGGACAGACCAAGGGCCCCAGCATTTT
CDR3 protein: CASSARTDQGPQHF

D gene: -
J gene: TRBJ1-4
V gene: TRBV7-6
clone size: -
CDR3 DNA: TGTGCCAGCAGCTTAGCCATAGGGACGGGGAATGAAAAACTGTTTTTT
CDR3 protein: CASSLAIGTGNEKLFF

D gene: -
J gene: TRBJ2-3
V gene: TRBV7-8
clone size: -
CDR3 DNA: TGTGCCAGCAGCTCCGATAGGGTTGTGGGTTCTAGCACAGATACGCAGTATTTT
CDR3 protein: CASSSDRVVGSSTDTQYF

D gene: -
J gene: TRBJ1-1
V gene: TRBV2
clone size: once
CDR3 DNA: TGTGCCAGCAGTGTTGCCGGGGGGTGGACTGAAGCTTTCTTT
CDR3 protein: CASSVAGGWTEAFF

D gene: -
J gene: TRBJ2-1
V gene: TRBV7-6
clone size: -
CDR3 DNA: TGTGCCAGCAGCTTAGAGGGGGGGGGCCTCTACAATGAGCAGTTCTTC
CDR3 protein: CASSLEGGGLYNEQFF

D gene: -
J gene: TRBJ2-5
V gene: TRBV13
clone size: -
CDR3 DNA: TGTGCCAGCAGCTTAGGAGGGCGGCGAGAGACCCAGTACTTC
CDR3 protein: CASSLGGRRETQYF

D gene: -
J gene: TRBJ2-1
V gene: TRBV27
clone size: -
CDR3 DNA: TGTGCCAGCAGCCGTAATAGCGACTACAATGAGCAGTTCTTC
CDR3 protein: CASSRNSDYNEQFF

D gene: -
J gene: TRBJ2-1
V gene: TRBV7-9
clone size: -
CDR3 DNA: TGTGCCAGCAGCTCCCCCCGGGCAGAATACAATGAGCAGTTCTTC
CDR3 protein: CASSSPRAEYNEQFF

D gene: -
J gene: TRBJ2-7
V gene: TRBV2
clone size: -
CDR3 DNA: TGTGCCAGCAGTGAAGAGGCAGGGCCCTACGAGCAGTACTTC
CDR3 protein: CASSEEAGPYEQYF

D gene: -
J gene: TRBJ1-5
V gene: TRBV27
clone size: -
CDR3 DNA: TGTGCCAGCAGTCCGGGCAGCTACAATCAGCCCCAGCATTTT
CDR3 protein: CASSPGSYNQPQHF

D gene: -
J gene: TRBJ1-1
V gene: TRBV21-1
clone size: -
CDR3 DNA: TGTGCCGACGGGACAGGGCCACTCGAGGAGGAAGCTTTCTTT
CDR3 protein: CADGTGPLEEEAFF

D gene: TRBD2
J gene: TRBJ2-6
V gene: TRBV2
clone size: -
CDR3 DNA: TGTGCCAGCAGTCAAATGGGGGAGGGGAGTGGGGCCAACGTCCTGACTTTC
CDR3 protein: CASSQMGEGSGANVLTF

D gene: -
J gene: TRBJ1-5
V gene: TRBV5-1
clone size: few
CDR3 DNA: TGCGCCAGCAGCGAAGACAGGAATCAGCCCCAGCATTTT
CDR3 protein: CASSEDRNQPQHF

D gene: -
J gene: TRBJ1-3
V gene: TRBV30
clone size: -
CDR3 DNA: TGTGCCTGGAGTCCTGTTTTTGGAAACACCATATATTTT
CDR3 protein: CAWSPVFGNTIYF

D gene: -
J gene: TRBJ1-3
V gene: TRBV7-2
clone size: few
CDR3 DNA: TGTGCCAGCAGCCCGCGGGAGGGAAGGACAGGAAACACCATATATTTT
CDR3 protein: CASSPREGRTGNTIYF

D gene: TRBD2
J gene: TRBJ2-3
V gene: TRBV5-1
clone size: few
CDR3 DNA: TGCGCCAGCAGCGATCCCACTAGCGGGAGCACAGATACGCAGTATTTT
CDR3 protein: CASSDPTSGSTDTQYF

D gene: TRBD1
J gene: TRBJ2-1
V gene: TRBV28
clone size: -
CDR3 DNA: TGTGCCAGCAGTCCCGGGACAGTCTCCTACAATGAGCAGTTCTTC
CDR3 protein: CASSPGTVSYNEQFF

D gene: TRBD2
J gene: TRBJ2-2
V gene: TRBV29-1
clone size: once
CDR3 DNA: TGCAGCGTTGAACTAGCGGGAGTTAACACCGGGGAGCTGTTTTTT
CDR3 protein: CSVELAGVNTGELFF